This T cell receptor (beta chain) was documented in a study of cytomegalovirus exposure and HLA in healthy donors (dated by TCRdb to 2016 to 2017). Study-wide context: An earlier analysis of several hundred of the donors reported 250 to 350 Gb of sequence data and some 120 million unique TCR beta sequences from some 180 million T cells. Roughly 300 gigabases of sequencing data and tens of millions of unique TCR sequences made up an early release that covered several hundred HLA-typed donors. Of the 300 to 400 genotyped donors, approximately 83% fell in the genetic ancestry cluster associated with self-reported Caucasian donors. The aim of the study was to test whether cataloging public T cell receptors could identify signatures of past pathogen exposure. The T cell repertoires of 666 subjects were profiled by immunosequencing and related to cytomegalovirus serostatus. Along with the roughly 700-subject first cohort, a separate validation cohort of over a hundred different subjects was used. The study combined high-throughput TCR immunosequencing, statistical association of individual TCRs with disease status, and machine learning to predict cytomegalovirus infection status. To study patterns of TCR occurrence, a later analysis re-analyzed previously published TCR beta repertoires from around 700 donors and added high-resolution HLA genotyping. Rather than drawing on any new phenotypic data, the later analysis identified candidate immune exposures from TCR beta sequences and the way those sequences occurred across donors. An earlier analysis of around 540 of the donors applied high-throughput TCR beta sequencing to assess whether each TCR beta V gene segment acted as functional or pseudogenic. Donor age, sex, ethnicity and CMV serostatus were compiled alongside the repertoire data. A later genetic analysis took genome-wide SNP genotypes for about 60% of the roughly 670 donors and used that subset as a discovery cohort. Every discovery cohort repertoire had been produced on one sequencing platform. HLA typing covered class I and class II loci at four-digit resolution. The number of donors typed differed by locus, with about 629-630 for A, B, C, DRB1 and DQB1, roughly 550 for DQA1, 606 for DPA1, and around 450 for DPB1. Several DR-DQ haplotypes were handled as single units for association and clustering because linkage in the cohort was strong. On average, 235,054 unique TCR beta nucleotide sequences were sequenced per donor among 398 genotyped donors of the cohort, with roughly 18% of those sequences being non-productive. Paper-wide results and their limitations: In an earlier analysis of several hundred of the donors, most TCR beta V segments were observed in productive rearrangements about 87% or about 30% of the time, broadly matching IMGT annotations. A later analysis found that most CMV-associated TCR beta chains appeared HLA-restricted, with HLA associations seemingly driven largely by CMV exposure. Correlated functional status among segregating V segments might be attributable to linkage disequilibrium, but an unknown experimental factor could not be ruled out. According to the authors, the approach could potentially be generalized to other disease states and immunological phenotypes. According to a later analysis, TCR association rates differed among HLA loci, with DRB1 alleles showing the most associated TCRs and HLA-C alleles showing the fewest. In the study, around 150 TCR beta chains were listed as associated with cytomegalovirus. A later analysis associated approximately 17,000 TCR beta sequences with specific HLA alleles at a false discovery rate of 0.05. When HLA alleles, especially DR and DQ, strongly co-occurred, attributing TCR associations to individual alleles was difficult. A group of highly shared sequence variants was considered likely to be a technical artifact of the sequencing pipeline. In a later analysis, HLA-associated TCR beta chains showed more clonal expansion and lower generation probabilities than non-associated chains that were equally common. Several of the top co-occurrence clusters appeared to be linked to parvovirus B19, influenza, CMV and Epstein-Barr virus, according to a later analysis. Most TCR sequences were observed very rarely across donors, whereas some public TCRs were present in many individuals. In vitro tests confirmed that a few of the cytomegalovirus-associated TCR beta chains recognize cytomegalovirus antigens. The 87-base-pair reads could not distinguish some IMGT-functional V segments, including TRBV6-2 and TRBV6-3, so those segments were excluded. Compared with the approximately 670-donor mean, donors in an Asian-associated ancestry cluster had fewer N-insertions in productive TCRs, according to a later genetic analysis. A further reported finding was that TCR beta sequences accurately predicted the HLA-A and HLA-B alleles for most subjects in the first cohort. Sequencing depth was assumed to be roughly uniform across donors in the presence/absence analyses, though that assumption may not hold. CMV serostatus was the only immune exposure information available for the cohort. In both the original and validation cohorts, the classifier was reported to diagnose cytomegalovirus status with high specificity and sensitivity. Only TCR beta chains were sequenced in this cohort, and the absence of alpha or paired-chain data limited detectable features. An association between a missense DCLRE1C variant and V-gene and J-gene trimming of TCR beta chains was found in a later genetic analysis and replicated in an independent cohort. Because HLA typing was unavailable for some donors at each locus, only the typed subset was used in association tests. The earlier analysis of 450 to 700 of the donors excluded around 17 rarely observed V segments, including chromosome 9 orphons, because counts were too low.

The cohort comprised some 700 healthy bone marrow donors. At the time of sampling, all cohort members were nominally healthy, though unrecorded immune exposures were likely present. The donor tested CMV seronegative and was one of the 352 seronegative cohort members. A peripheral blood sample was provided by each donor, and peripheral blood mononuclear cells were used for TCR beta sequencing. Genomic DNA extraction from the blood cell samples was performed with the Qiagen DNeasy Blood Extraction Kit. The library came from the immunoSEQ multiplex PCR assay. For the multiplex PCR, a mixture combining 60 forward primers for TCR Vbeta segments and 13 reverse primers for TCR Jbeta segments was used. Amplification of the CDR3 region of rearranged TCR beta genes was performed with a multiplex PCR assay on genomic DNA. The Illumina HiSeq System was used to sequence the amplified TCR beta libraries as 87-base-pair reads. Per the original workflow: A later analysis tallied roughly 76 million unique TCR beta chains across the 610 or so repertoires, and approximately 12 million of those chains were shared by two or more donors. To remove PCR and sequencing errors, raw reads were error-corrected and collapsed into unique sequences using a nearest-neighbor algorithm that merged closely related sequences. To assign V, D and J gene segments, CDR3 sequences were aligned to IMGT reference sequences. For a sequence to be retained, a match of at least six nucleotides to both a V gene segment and a J gene segment was required. A rearrangement counted as productive if the CDR3 had no stop codons and remained in frame with V and J, and every other rearrangement counted as non-productive. CDR3 was defined according to IMGT convention as the region running from the second conserved V-encoded cysteine to the conserved J-encoded phenylalanine. The earlier analysis of fewer than 700 of the donors excluded sequences that lacked an unambiguous match to a single V gene segment. In an earlier analysis of almost 600 of the donors, a V segment was called functional when productive rearrangements were above 56.7%, and segregating when the standard deviation between donors exceeded 5%. A statistical classification framework was built for diagnosing cytomegalovirus status from the catalog of TCR beta chain sequences. A later analysis assigned V and J genes by comparing TCR nucleotide sequences with IMGT/GENE-DB human TR gene sequences. Using the TCRdist pipeline, a later analysis assigned CDR3 sequences along with most-parsimonious VDJ recombination scenarios. In a later analysis, each TCR beta chain was defined by its CDR3 amino acid sequence together with its V-gene family, and reads lacking a unique V-gene family were excluded. As a way to deal with suspected cross-contamination and a sequencing artifact, a later analysis dropped hundreds of nucleotide sequences that were highly shared and had low generation probability. In a later analysis, a clonal expansion index for each public chain was calculated from normalized within-repertoire ranks of inferred template counts. In a later analysis, generation probabilities were computed with a VDJ recombination model fitted to out-of-frame rearrangements, and the resulting probabilities were checked against IGoR. Hypergeometric tests were used in a later analysis to score TCR-TCR, TCR-HLA and TCR-CMV co-occurrence, with a repertoire-size bias correction applied to the TCR pairs. A later analysis estimated false discovery rates by permuting HLA or CMV assignments 20 times. In a later analysis, co-occurring TCRs were grouped using DBSCAN, and TCRdist sequence similarity was added for clustering within HLA-allele-positive subsets. Repertoires with fewer than 30,000 or more than 120,000 public chains, plus five repertoires with anomalous nucleotide sharing, were excluded from co-occurrence clustering. Not all clones reach the TCRdb copy of this immuneACCESS table, which keeps in-frame sequences only. Checked studies attribute under half of the gap to unresolved V genes and leave the rest unexplained. From that table come the V and J calls and clone size; the DNA was used to work out D and trimming. The sample table contains tens of thousands of clones; only one count was recorded for roughly 78% of them. The ten top clones hold roughly 4.7% of the sample.

As to this clone: The antigen it binds to is not known. No per-base quality is available; no much larger clone lies one base away.

The V and J ends are trimmed by 2 bases and 2 bases, leaving 6 bases between them. Sequences MNHEY (CDR1) and SMNVEV (CDR2) are obtained from the germline V gene (reference sequence). The CDR3, cysteine through phenylalanine, is 13 amino acids long. The DNA shown is the 39-base CDR3, in frame from base 1. This receptor was identified in a woman aged 25-40 years in good health and CMV-seronegative. Sequences were obtained from PBMCs. The chain joins TRBV27 to TRBJ2-5, with an unclear D gene assignment. In nucleotides, the sequence is TGTGCCAGCAGTTTACAACAGCAAGAGACCCAGTACTTC. Translated, this is CASSLQQQETQYF.